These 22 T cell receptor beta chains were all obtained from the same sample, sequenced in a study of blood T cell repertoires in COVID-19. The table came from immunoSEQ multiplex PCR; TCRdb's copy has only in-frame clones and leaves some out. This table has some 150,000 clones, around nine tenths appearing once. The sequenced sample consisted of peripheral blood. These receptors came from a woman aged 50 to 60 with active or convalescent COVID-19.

As DNA, the CDR3 is TGTGCCAGCAGTTTCCCCGCAGGGGGTTCTGAAGGCTACACCTTC. Amino acids: CASSFPAGGSEGYTF. This chain links TRBV28 with TRBJ1-2; TRBD1 matches 7 bases. Per the germline V gene, CDR1 is MDHEN and CDR2 is SYDVKM. V was clipped by 3 bases and J by 8 bases; unmatched bases: 12. The CDR3 covers 15 residues.

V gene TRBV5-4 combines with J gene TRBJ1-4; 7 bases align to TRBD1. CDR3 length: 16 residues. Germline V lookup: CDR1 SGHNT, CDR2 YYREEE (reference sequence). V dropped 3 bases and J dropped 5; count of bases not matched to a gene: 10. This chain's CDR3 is CASSYYRQGLNEKLFF. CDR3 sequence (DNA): TGTGCCAGCAGCTACTACAGACAGGGATTAAATGAAAAACTGTTTTTT.

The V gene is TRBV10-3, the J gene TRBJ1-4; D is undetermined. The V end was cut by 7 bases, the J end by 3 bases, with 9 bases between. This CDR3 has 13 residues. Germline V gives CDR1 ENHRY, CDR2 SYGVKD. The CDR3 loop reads CAITAAANEKLFF. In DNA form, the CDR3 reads TGTGCCATCACGGCGGCGGCTAATGAAAAACTGTTTTTT.

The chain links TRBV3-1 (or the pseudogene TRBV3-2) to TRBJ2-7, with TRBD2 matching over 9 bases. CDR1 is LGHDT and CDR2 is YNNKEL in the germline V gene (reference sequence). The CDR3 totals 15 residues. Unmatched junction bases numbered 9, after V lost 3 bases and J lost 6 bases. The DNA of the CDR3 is TGTGCCAGCAGCCAGTTAGCGGGGGAGCGGTTCGAGCAGTACTTC. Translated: CASSQLAGERFEQYF.

The CDR3 coding sequence is TGTGCCAGCAGCCTGAGCCCAACCACAGATACGCAGTATTTT. Encoded protein: CASSLSPTTDTQYF. This sequence joins TRBV7-2 and TRBJ2-3; D ambiguous. The germline V gene has CDR1 SGHTA and CDR2 FQGNSA. The length of the CDR3 is 14 residues. Trimming shortened V by 5 bases and J by 2 bases, and 11 bases separated the two germline ends.

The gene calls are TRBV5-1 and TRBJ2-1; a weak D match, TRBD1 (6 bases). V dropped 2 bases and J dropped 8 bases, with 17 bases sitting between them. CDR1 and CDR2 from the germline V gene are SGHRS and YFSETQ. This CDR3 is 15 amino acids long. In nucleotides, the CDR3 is TGCGCCAGCAGCTTCCCCCAGGGGAATAGAGATGAGCAGTTCTTC. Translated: CASSFPQGNRDEQFF. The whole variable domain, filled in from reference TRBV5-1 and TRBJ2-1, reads KAGVTQTPRYLIKTRGQQVTLSCSPISGHRSVSWYQQTPGQGLQFLFEYFSETQRNKGNFPGRFSGRQFSNSRSEMNVSTLELGDSALYLCASSFPQGNRDEQFFGPGTRLTVL.

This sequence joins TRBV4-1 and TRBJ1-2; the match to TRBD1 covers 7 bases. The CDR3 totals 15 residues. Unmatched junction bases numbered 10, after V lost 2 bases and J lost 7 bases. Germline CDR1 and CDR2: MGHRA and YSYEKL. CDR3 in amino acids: CASSQNVRDSIGYTF. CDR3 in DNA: TGCGCCAGCAGCCAAAACGTCCGGGACAGCATTGGCTACACCTTC.

The CDR3 here is CASSVGLQADQPQHF. Written as DNA, the CDR3 is TGTGCCAGCAGCGTAGGTCTACAGGCCGATCAGCCCCAGCATTTT. The chain carries TRBV9 and TRBJ1-5, with a weak D call TRBD1 (5 bases). Per germline, CDR1 SGDLS and CDR2 YYNGEE. The CDR3 extends over 15 amino acids. V lost 0 bases and J lost 5, with 12 bases in between.

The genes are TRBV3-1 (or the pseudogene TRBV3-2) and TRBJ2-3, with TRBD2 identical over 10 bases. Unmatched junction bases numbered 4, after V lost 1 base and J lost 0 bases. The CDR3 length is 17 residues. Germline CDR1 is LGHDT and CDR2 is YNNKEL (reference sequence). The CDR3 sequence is CASSQVLAGESTDTQYF. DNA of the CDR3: TGTGCCAGCAGCCAAGTGCTAGCGGGGGAGAGCACAGATACGCAGTATTTT.

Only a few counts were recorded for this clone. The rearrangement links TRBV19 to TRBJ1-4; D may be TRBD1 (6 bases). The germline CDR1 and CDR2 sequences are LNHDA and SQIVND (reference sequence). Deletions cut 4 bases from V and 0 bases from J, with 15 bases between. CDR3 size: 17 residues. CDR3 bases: TGTGCCAGTAGTACCAGGACAGACGGGGCAACTAATGAAAAACTGTTTTTT. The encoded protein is CASSTRTDGATNEKLFF.

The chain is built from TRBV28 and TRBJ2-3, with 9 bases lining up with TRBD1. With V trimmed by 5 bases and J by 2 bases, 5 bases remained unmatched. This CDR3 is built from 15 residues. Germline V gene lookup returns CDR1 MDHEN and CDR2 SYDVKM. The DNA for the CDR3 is TGTGCCAGCAGTCTAATACAGGGGGCCACAGATACGCAGTATTTT. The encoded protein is CASSLIQGATDTQYF.

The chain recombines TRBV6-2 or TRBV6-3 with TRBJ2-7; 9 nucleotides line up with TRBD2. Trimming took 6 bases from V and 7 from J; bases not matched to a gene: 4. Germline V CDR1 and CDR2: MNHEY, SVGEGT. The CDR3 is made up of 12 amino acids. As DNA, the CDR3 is TGTGCCAGCAGGTACAGCGGGAGGGAGCAGTACTTC. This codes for CASRYSGREQYF.

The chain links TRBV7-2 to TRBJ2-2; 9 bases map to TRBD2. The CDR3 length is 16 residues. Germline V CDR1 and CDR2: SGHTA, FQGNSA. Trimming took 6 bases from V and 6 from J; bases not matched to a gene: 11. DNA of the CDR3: TGTGCCAGCAGGGGGGGGACTAGCAGGATTGCCGGGGAGCTGTTTTTT. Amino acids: CASRGGTSRIAGELFF. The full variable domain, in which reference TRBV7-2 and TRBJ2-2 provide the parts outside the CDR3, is GAGVSQSPSNKVTEKGKDVELRCDPISGHTALYWYRQSLGQGLEFLIYFQGNSAPDKSGLPSDRFSAERTGGSVSTLTIQRTQQEDSAVYLCASRGGTSRIAGELFFGEGSRLTVL.

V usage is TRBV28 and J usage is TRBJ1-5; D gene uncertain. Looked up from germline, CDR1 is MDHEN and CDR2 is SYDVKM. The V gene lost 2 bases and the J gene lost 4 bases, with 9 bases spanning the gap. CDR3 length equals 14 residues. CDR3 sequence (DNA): TGTGCCAGCAGTTTACTGGCAGATAATCAGCCCCAGCATTTT. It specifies CASSLLADNQPQHF.

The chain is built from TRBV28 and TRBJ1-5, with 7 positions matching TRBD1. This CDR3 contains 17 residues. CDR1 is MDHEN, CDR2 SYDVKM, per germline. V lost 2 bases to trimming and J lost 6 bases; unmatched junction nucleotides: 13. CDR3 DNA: TGTGCCAGCAGTTTACCCCTTAGACAGGGTGGTACTCAGCCCCAGCATTTT. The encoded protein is CASSLPLRQGGTQPQHF. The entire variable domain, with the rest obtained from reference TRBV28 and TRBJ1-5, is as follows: DVKVTQSSRYLVKRTGEKVFLECVQDMDHENMFWYRQDPGLGLRLIYFSYDVKMKEKGDIPEGYSVSREKKERFSLILESASTNQTSMYLCASSLPLRQGGTQPQHFGDGTRLSIL.

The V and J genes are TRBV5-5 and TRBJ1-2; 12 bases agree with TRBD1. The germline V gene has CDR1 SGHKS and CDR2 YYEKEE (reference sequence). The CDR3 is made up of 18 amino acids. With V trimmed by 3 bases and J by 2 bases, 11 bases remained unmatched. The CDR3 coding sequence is TGTGCCAGCAGCTCTTACCCCGGGACAGGGGGCGCGAACTATGGCTACACCTTC. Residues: CASSSYPGTGGANYGYTF.

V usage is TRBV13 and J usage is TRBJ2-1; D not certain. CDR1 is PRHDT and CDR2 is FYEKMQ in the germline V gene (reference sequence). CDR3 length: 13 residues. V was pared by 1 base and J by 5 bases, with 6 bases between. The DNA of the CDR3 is TGTGCCAGCAGCTTAGAGTCAGACAATGAGCAGTTCTTC. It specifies CASSLESDNEQFF.

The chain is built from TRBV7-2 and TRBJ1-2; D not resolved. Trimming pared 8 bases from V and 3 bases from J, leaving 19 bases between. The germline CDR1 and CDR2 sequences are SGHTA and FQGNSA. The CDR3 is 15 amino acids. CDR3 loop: CASLLSPGGDYGYTF. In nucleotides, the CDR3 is TGTGCCAGCCTCCTTAGCCCGGGAGGCGACTATGGCTACACCTTC. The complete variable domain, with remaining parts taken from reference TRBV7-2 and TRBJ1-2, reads GAGVSQSPSNKVTEKGKDVELRCDPISGHTALYWYRQSLGQGLEFLIYFQGNSAPDKSGLPSDRFSAERTGGSVSTLTIQRTQQEDSAVYLCASLLSPGGDYGYTFGSGTRLTVV.

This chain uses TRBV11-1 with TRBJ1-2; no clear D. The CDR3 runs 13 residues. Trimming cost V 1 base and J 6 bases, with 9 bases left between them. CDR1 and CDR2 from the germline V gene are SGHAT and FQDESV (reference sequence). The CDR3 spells CASSLGSGNGYTF. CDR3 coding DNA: TGTGCCAGCAGCTTAGGTTCGGGAAATGGCTACACCTTC.

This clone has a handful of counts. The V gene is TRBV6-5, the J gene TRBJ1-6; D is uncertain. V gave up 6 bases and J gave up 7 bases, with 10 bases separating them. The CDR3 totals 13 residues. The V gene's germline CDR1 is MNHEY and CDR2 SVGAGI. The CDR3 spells CASRTKTNSPLHF. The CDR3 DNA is TGTGCCAGCAGGACCAAGACAAATTCACCCCTCCACTTT.

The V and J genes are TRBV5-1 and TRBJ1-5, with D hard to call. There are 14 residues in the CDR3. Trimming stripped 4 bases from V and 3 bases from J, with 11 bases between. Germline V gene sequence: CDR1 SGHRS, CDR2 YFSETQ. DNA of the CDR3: TGCGCCAGCAGCCTCCGGGGAGACAATCAGCCCCAGCATTTT. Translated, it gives CASSLRGDNQPQHF.

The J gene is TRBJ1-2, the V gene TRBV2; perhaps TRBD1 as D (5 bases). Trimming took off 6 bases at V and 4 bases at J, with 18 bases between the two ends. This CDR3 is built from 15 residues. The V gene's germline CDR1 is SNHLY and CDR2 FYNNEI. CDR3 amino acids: CASRKGAGELYGYTF. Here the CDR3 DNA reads TGTGCCAGCAGGAAAGGGGCGGGAGAACTCTATGGCTACACCTTC.